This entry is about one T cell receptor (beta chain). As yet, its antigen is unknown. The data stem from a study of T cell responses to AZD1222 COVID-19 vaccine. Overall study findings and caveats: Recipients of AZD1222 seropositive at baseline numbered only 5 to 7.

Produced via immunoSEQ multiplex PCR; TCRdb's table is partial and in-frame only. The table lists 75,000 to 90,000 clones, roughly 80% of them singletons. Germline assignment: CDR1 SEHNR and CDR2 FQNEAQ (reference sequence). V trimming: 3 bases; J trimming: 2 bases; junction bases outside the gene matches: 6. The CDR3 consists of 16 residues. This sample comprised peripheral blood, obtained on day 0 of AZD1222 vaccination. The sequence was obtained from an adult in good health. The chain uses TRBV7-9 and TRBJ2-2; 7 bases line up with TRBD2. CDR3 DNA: TGTGCCAGCAGCTTTCAAAGCGGGGCAAACACCGGGGAGCTGTTTTTT. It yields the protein CASSFQSGANTGELFF. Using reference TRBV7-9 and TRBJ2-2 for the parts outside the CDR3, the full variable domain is DTGVSQNPRHKITKRGQNVTFRCDPISEHNRLYWYRQTLGQGPEFLTYFQNEAQLEKSRLLSDRFSAERPKGSFSTLEIQRTEQGDSAMYLCASSFQSGANTGELFFGEGSRLTVL.